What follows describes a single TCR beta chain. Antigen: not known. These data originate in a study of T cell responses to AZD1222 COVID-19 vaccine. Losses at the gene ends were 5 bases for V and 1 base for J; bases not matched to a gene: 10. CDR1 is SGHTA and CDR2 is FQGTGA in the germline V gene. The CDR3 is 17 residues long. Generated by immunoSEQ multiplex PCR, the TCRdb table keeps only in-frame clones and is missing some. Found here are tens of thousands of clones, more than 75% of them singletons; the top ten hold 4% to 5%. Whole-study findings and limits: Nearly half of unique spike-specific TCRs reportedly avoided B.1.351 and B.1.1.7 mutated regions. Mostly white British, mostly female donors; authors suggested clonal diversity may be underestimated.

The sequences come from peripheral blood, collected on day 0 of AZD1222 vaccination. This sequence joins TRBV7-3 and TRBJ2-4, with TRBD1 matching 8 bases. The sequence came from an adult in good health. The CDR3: CASSPWTGKGAKNIQYF. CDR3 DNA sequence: TGTGCCAGCAGCCCTTGGACAGGGAAGGGGGCCAAAAACATTCAGTACTTC. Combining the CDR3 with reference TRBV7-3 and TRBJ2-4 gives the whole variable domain GAGVSQTPSNKVTEKGKYVELRCDPISGHTALYWYRQSLGQGPEFLIYFQGTGAADDSGLPNDRFFAVRPEGSVSTLKIQRTERGDSAVYLCASSPWTGKGAKNIQYFGAGTRLSVL.